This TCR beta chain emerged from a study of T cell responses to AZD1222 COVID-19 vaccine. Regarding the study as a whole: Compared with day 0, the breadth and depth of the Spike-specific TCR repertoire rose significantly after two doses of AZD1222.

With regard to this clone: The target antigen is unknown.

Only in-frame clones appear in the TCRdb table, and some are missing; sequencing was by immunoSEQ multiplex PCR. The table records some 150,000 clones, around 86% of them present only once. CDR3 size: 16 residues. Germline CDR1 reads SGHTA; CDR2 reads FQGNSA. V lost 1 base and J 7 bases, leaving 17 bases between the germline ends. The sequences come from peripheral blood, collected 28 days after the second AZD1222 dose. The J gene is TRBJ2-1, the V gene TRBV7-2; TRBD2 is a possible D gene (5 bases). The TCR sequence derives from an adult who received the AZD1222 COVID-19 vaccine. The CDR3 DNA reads TGTGCCAGCAGCTTAGTTACTATTGGGAGTGGGAATGAGCAGTTCTTC. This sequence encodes CASSLVTIGSGNEQFF.